This entry describes one T cell receptor (beta chain). Its target is unknown. Researchers ran the PCR with 60 Vbeta and 13 Jbeta primers. Profiling relied on immunoSEQ multiplex PCR, and the TCRdb table lists in-frame clones only, not all of them. The repertoire includes over 110,000 clones, roughly 75% of them detected once, and 2.5% to 3% sits in the top ten. The record originates from a study of cytomegalovirus exposure and HLA in healthy donors. Findings and caveats of the study: The study flagged about 150 TCR beta chains as cytomegalovirus-associated.

CDR3 length: 17 amino acids. The J segment lost 2 bases and the V segment lost 0 bases, leaving 4 bases of the junction unmatched. Germline CDR1 is SGDLS and CDR2 is YYNGEE. The sequencing input was PBMCs. This chain connects TRBV9 to TRBJ2-5; 13 bases fit TRBD2. This receptor was identified in a female donor in good health and CMV-seronegative. CDR3 DNA: TGTGCCAGCAGCGTAGCTACTAGCGGGGGGGTTCAAGAGACCCAGTACTTC. Encoded protein: CASSVATSGGVQETQYF.